Shown below are 30 T cell receptor beta chains from a single sample sequenced in a study of blood T cell repertoires in COVID-19. Using immunoSEQ multiplex PCR, the repertoire was profiled, and TCRdb retains in-frame clones only, with some absent. The sample consists of some 100,000 clones, approximately 86% of them appearing once. The sample taken for sequencing was peripheral blood. These receptors all come from a woman in her 70s with acute or convalescent COVID-19.

The chain couples TRBV5-6 to TRBJ2-7, with TRBD2 identical over 9 bases. CDR1 is SGHDT and CDR2 is YYEEEE in the germline V gene. V was clipped by 1 base and J by 0 bases; unmatched bases: 2. This CDR3 region has 15 residues. The chain's CDR3 is CASSLQLAGSYEQYF. The CDR3 DNA reads as TGTGCCAGCAGCTTGCAACTAGCGGGCTCCTACGAGCAGTACTTC.

The rearrangement links TRBV19 to TRBJ2-2, with 14 bases lining up with TRBD2. The CDR3 loop spans 18 amino acids. The germline gives CDR1 LNHDA, CDR2 SQIVND (reference sequence). The J segment lost 3 bases and the V segment lost 6 bases, leaving 9 bases of the junction unmatched. The CDR3 coding sequence is TGTGCCAGTAGAATGACTAGCGGGAGGGCTTACGACACCGGGGAGCTGTTTTTT. The encoded protein is CASRMTSGRAYDTGELFF.

The gene calls are TRBV24-1 and TRBJ1-1; a weak D match, TRBD1 (6 bases). The V gene lost 6 bases and the J gene lost 11 bases, with 12 bases spanning the gap. The CDR3 is 11 residues long. Germline V gene lookup returns CDR1 KGHDR and CDR2 SFDVKD. The DNA for the CDR3 is TGTGCCACCAGTCACAGGGAAGTGGCTTTCTTT. As protein: CATSHREVAFF.

V is TRBV6-1 and J is TRBJ2-2; possibly TRBD2 for D (6 bases). The CDR3 contains 14 residues. V was cut by 3 bases and J by 3 bases, with 8 bases left in between. Germline V CDR1 and CDR2: MNHNS, SASEGT. The CDR3 is CASSEGGYTGELFF. In nucleotides, the CDR3 is TGTGCCAGCAGTGAGGGGGGATACACCGGGGAGCTGTTTTTT.

The chain combines TRBV6-6 with TRBJ2-7; 8 nucleotides match TRBD2. Looked up from germline, CDR1 is MNHNY and CDR2 is SVGAGI (reference sequence). This CDR3 is 16 amino acids long. After removal of 5 bases from V and 2 bases from J, the junction contained 11 bases not matched to a gene. The CDR3 protein is CASSTPGSGRAYEQYF. The CDR3 DNA is TGTGCCAGCAGTACCCCGGGGAGCGGGAGAGCCTACGAGCAGTACTTC.

The chain joins TRBV11-2 to TRBJ2-5; D is uncertain. Germline-derived CDR1 and CDR2 are SGHAT and FQNNGV. Trimming took off 5 bases at V and 5 bases at J, with 9 bases between the two ends. The CDR3 contains 12 residues. CDR3 coding DNA: TGTGCCAGCAGCCAGCACGGGGAGACCCAGTACTTC. Its translation: CASSQHGETQYF.

This chain uses TRBV19 with TRBJ1-5; no firm D call. With 4 bases removed from V and 1 base from J, the gap between germline ends came to 8 bases. From germline, CDR1 is LNHDA and CDR2 SQIVND (reference sequence). There are 14 residues in the CDR3. CDR3 bases: TGTGCCAGTAGTAGGGCAGGCAGCAATCAGCCCCAGCATTTT. Encoded protein: CASSRAGSNQPQHF.

The gene calls are TRBV15 and TRBJ2-1; 9 bases match TRBD2. From germline, CDR1 is LNHNV and CDR2 YYDKDF (reference sequence). The CDR3 has 15 residues. V was pared by 4 bases and J by 6 bases, with 7 bases of the junction left unmatched. This CDR3 reads CATSNGLAGSNEQFF. The CDR3 nucleotides are TGTGCCACCAGCAATGGGCTAGCGGGGTCCAATGAGCAGTTCTTC. Drawing the rest from reference TRBV15 and TRBJ2-1, the complete variable domain is DAMVIQNPRYQVTQFGKPVTLSCSQTLNHNVMYWYQQKSSQAPKLLFHYYDKDFNNEADTPDNFQSRRPNTSFCFLDIRSPGLGDTAMYLCATSNGLAGSNEQFFGPGTRLTVL.

J is TRBJ1-4 and V is TRBV7-9; D uncertain. Trimming left V 1 base short and J 2 bases short, with 14 bases between. The CDR3 contains 17 residues. CDR1 SEHNR and CDR2 FQNEAQ come from the germline V gene (reference sequence). For the CDR3, the DNA is TGTGCCAGCAGCTTAGGAGTCCGGGGTTCGACTAATGAAAAACTGTTTTTT. Protein: CASSLGVRGSTNEKLFF.

The chain has TRBV10-3 and TRBJ2-7; 7 nucleotides align to TRBD1. Germline CDR1 reads ENHRY; CDR2 reads SYGVKD. Trimming cost V 4 bases and J 6 bases; bases outside gene matches: 6. The CDR3 runs to 13 residues. The CDR3 DNA reads TGTGCCATCAGTGGGACACAGGGGAGCGAGCAGTACTTC. Translating gives CAISGTQGSEQYF.

The CDR3 nucleotides read TGTGCCAGCACCGGCAGGGATTATCAGCCCCAGCATTTT. This codes for CASTGRDYQPQHF. The rearrangement joins TRBV6-6 to TRBJ1-5; TRBD1 might be the D (5 bases). Germline lookup yields CDR1 MNHNY and CDR2 SVGAGI (reference sequence). The CDR3 sequence is 13 residues long. Trimming pared 7 bases from V and 5 bases from J, leaving 12 bases between.

This chain connects TRBV7-8 to TRBJ2-1; 13 positions match TRBD2. Germline loops: CDR1 SGHVS, CDR2 FQNEAQ. The V and J ends lost 5 bases and 5 bases, in that order; junction bases with no gene match: 6. CDR3 length: 16 amino acids. The CDR3 sequence: CASSAAGTSGDNEQFF. The CDR3 DNA reads as TGTGCCAGCAGCGCCGCCGGGACTAGCGGGGACAATGAGCAGTTCTTC.

A few counts support this clone. The CDR3 DNA reads TGTGCCAGCAGCTTGGGGGTGTACAGGGAGAATGAGCAGTTCTTC. It yields the protein CASSLGVYRENEQFF. This chain links TRBV5-5 with TRBJ2-1, with a weak D call TRBD1 (6 bases). V was pared by 0 bases and J by 7 bases, with 14 bases between. Germline-derived CDR1 and CDR2 are SGHKS and YYEKEE (reference sequence). The CDR3 consists of 15 residues. The variable domain in full, completed from reference TRBV5-5 and TRBJ2-1, reads DAGVTQSPTHLIKTRGQQVTLRCSPISGHKSVSWYQQVLGQGPQFIFQYYEKEERGRGNFPDRFSARQFPNYSSELNVNALLLGDSALYLCASSLGVYRENEQFFGPGTRLTVL.

V usage is TRBV28 and J usage is TRBJ2-1; TRBD2 is a possible D gene (5 bases). The CDR3 contains 14 residues. CDR1 is MDHEN and CDR2 is SYDVKM in the germline V gene. The V end lost 7 bases, the J end lost 7 bases, and 17 bases lay between the germline ends. This CDR3 reads CASMARLAENEQFF. DNA of the CDR3: TGTGCCAGCATGGCGAGGCTAGCAGAGAATGAGCAGTTCTTC.

The DNA for the CDR3 is TGTGCCAGCAGCGTGGACAGAACCAGCGGTTCAACTAATGAAAAACTGTTTTTT. Its translation: CASSVDRTSGSTNEKLFF. The chain carries TRBV9 and TRBJ1-4; D may be TRBD1 (6 bases). V was shortened by 2 bases and J by 0 bases, with 17 bases between the two germline ends. Germline CDR1 reads SGDLS; CDR2 reads YYNGEE. This CDR3 contains 18 residues.

The table lists this clone with a count of one. The chain links TRBV7-9 to TRBJ2-3; no clear D gene. The V gene lost 7 bases and the J gene lost 5 bases, with 7 bases spanning the gap. Germline-derived CDR1 and CDR2 are SEHNR and FQNEAQ (reference sequence). The CDR3 runs 11 residues. The CDR3 region is CASTTKDTQYF. CDR3 nucleotide sequence: TGTGCCAGCACCACCAAAGATACGCAGTATTTT.

This clone was detected a few times. The chain carries TRBV10-2 and TRBJ2-1, with 8 nucleotides matching TRBD2. V dropped 6 bases and J dropped 2; count of bases not matched to a gene: 6. The CDR3 has 15 residues. Germline assignment: CDR1 WSHSY and CDR2 SAAADI. CDR3 nucleotides: TGCGCCAGCAGATTGACCGGGGGGGCCTACAATGAGCAGTTCTTC. Its protein product is CASRLTGGAYNEQFF.

V is TRBV10-2 and J is TRBJ2-7, with D possibly matching TRBD2 (5 bases). CDR1 and CDR2 from the germline V gene are WSHSY and SAAADI. This CDR3 is 14 amino acids long. V lost 2 bases and J lost 0, with 8 bases in between. For the CDR3, the DNA is TGCGCCAGCAGTGAGCGGGGATCCTCCTACGAGCAGTACTTC. It encodes CASSERGSSYEQYF.

This chain joins TRBV24-1 and TRBJ2-1; 14 bases align to TRBD2. CDR3 length equals 20 residues. V lost 3 bases and J lost 1; bases outside the gene matches: 10. Germline lookup yields CDR1 KGHDR and CDR2 SFDVKD. CDR3 DNA: TGTGCCACCAGTGATCGCGCCGGGACTAGCGGGAGCTTATCCTACAATGAGCAGTTCTTC. This translates into CATSDRAGTSGSLSYNEQFF.

This chain connects TRBV3-1 (or the pseudogene TRBV3-2) to TRBJ1-5; no clear D gene. V was cut by 5 bases and J by 4 bases, with 12 bases left in between. The CDR3 totals 14 residues. Per the germline V gene, CDR1 is LGHDT and CDR2 is YNNKEL (reference sequence). CDR3 DNA: TGTGCCAGCAGCAATGGAGGATTTAATCAGCCCCAGCATTTT. Its protein product is CASSNGGFNQPQHF.

The chain carries TRBV9 and TRBJ1-6, with 9 positions matching TRBD1. CDR3 size: 18 residues. CDR1 SGDLS and CDR2 YYNGEE come from the germline V gene. The ends lost 3 bases at V and 4 bases at J; junction bases unmatched: 11. The CDR3 region is CASSEQDGQGSYNSPLHF. CDR3 nucleotide sequence: TGTGCCAGCAGCGAACAAGACGGACAGGGGTCGTATAATTCACCCCTCCACTTT.

This chain connects TRBV7-2 to TRBJ2-3; TRBD2 agrees at 9 bases. CDR1 is SGHTA and CDR2 is FQGNSA in the germline V gene. The CDR3 totals 16 residues. The trim removed 3 bases at V and 4 bases at J, leaving 8 bases unmatched. Here the CDR3 reads CASSFAGTSRADTQYF. The CDR3 DNA follows: TGTGCCAGCAGCTTCGCCGGGACTAGCAGGGCAGATACGCAGTATTTT.

In nucleotides, the CDR3 is TGTGCCACCAGTGTGCGCGGGGAGCTGTTTTTT. Protein sequence: CATSVRGELFF. This rearrangement joins TRBV24-1 to TRBJ2-2; D gene uncertain. The CDR3 consists of 11 residues. CDR1 and CDR2 (germline): KGHDR, SFDVKD. Trimming shortened V by 5 bases and J by 7 bases, and 4 bases separated the two germline ends.

The V and J genes are TRBV6-6 and TRBJ1-6, with 7 bases identical to TRBD1. The germline gives CDR1 MNHNY, CDR2 SVGAGI (reference sequence). Trimming cost V 2 bases and J 5 bases; bases outside gene matches: 3. There are 15 residues in the CDR3. CDR3 sequence: CASSYEGQNNSPLHF. In DNA, the CDR3 is TGTGCCAGCAGTTACGAGGGACAGAATAATTCACCCCTCCACTTT.

V is TRBV24-1 and J is TRBJ1-1; 7 nucleotides align to TRBD1. The J segment lost 3 bases and the V segment lost 3 bases, leaving 6 bases of the junction unmatched. The CDR3 contains 15 residues. Germline CDR1 KGHDR, CDR2 SFDVKD. For the CDR3, the DNA is TGTGCCACCAGTGATGCCCGACAGGGTGACACTGAAGCTTTCTTT. It is translated as CATSDARQGDTEAFF.

The chain joins TRBV19 to TRBJ1-5; perhaps TRBD1 as D (6 bases). V shed 1 base and J shed 6 bases, with 13 bases lying between them. Germline CDR1 and CDR2: LNHDA and SQIVND (reference sequence). The CDR3 loop spans 15 amino acids. CDR3 sequence: CASSIARGGLQPQHF. In nucleotides, the CDR3 is TGTGCCAGTAGTATAGCCCGGGGGGGGCTTCAGCCCCAGCATTTT.

The rearrangement joins TRBV27 to TRBJ2-2; D is uncertain. Between the trimmed V and J ends, which lost 6 bases and 5 bases, there was a span of 7 bases. CDR1 and CDR2 from the germline V gene are MNHEY and SMNVEV (reference sequence). The CDR3 sequence is 12 residues long. CDR3 amino acids: CASRRNTGELFF. CDR3 in DNA: TGTGCCAGCAGGAGAAATACCGGGGAGCTGTTTTTT.

J is TRBJ2-5 and V is TRBV24-1; TRBD1 matches 8 bases. The CDR3 consists of 16 residues. In germline, CDR1 is KGHDR, CDR2 SFDVKD. J lost 5 bases, V lost 3 bases, and 10 bases had no gene match. The CDR3 DNA sequence: TGTGCCACCAGTGATGGGACAGGCGCAATCAGGGAGACCCAGTACTTC. Its protein product is CATSDGTGAIRETQYF.

This clone appeared a single time. The chain joins TRBV27 to TRBJ2-7; TRBD2 agrees at 13 bases. After removal of 5 bases from V and 3 bases from J, the junction contained 13 bases not matched to a gene. This CDR3 spans 18 amino acids. The germline V gene has CDR1 MNHEY and CDR2 SMNVEV (reference sequence). This CDR3 is CASSPSGTSGILGYEQYF. The CDR3 region has the DNA TGTGCCAGCAGTCCCAGTGGGACTAGCGGGATTTTGGGCTACGAGCAGTACTTC.

This chain joins TRBV29-1 and TRBJ1-6, with D possibly TRBD1 on 6 matching bases. The CDR3 has 13 amino acids. Trimming stripped 6 bases from V and 7 bases from J, with 13 bases between. The germline V gene encodes CDR1 SQVTM and CDR2 ANQGSEA. The CDR3 loop is CSVARDTNSPLHF. The CDR3 nucleotides read TGCAGCGTGGCCCGGGACACGAATTCACCCCTCCACTTT.